The rows below give T cell receptor beta chains drawn from one sample of a study of T cell responses to AZD1222 COVID-19 vaccine. Clones were read by immunoSEQ multiplex PCR, and TCRdb kept only the in-frame ones, dropping some. Seen here are 93,000 or so clones, 80% to 90% observed once, and the top ten hold 20%. The source material was peripheral blood, sampled on day 0 of AZD1222 vaccination. The receptors were gathered from an adult in good health. The CDR3 runs from the conserved cysteine through the conserved F or W. Fields, in order: clone size, J gene, CDR3 length, D gene, V gene, CDR3 DNA, CDR3 protein. A D gene is named only where the DNA matches it firmly. Some rows mark clone size as missing; the rest say once, few, many or name a class of expanded clone.

.	TRBJ2-7	15	TRBD2	TRBV9	TGTGCCAGCAGCGTACAAAGCGGGAGAAGTGCCGAGCAGTACTTC	CASSVQSGRSAEQYF
.	TRBJ1-2	14	.	TRBV11-2	TGTGCCAGCAGCTTGGCGACAGCTCTGTATGGCTACACCTTC	CASSLATALYGYTF
.	TRBJ2-1	13	TRBD1	TRBV10-3	TGTGCCATCAAAGGACAGGGGGCTGAGGGGCAGTTCTTC	CAIKGQGAEGQFF
once	TRBJ1-3	16	.	TRBV5-5	TGTGCCAGCAGCTTGGTTTGGGCGGCCTCTGGAAACACCATATATTTT	CASSLVWAASGNTIYF
.	TRBJ1-2	13	.	TRBV19	TGTGCCAGTAGTATCGAAACTATCTATGGCTACACCTTC	CASSIETIYGYTF
.	TRBJ2-7	15	TRBD1	TRBV6-5	TGTGCCAGCAGTTACTTCCTTGGACAGGAGTACGAGCAGTACTTC	CASSYFLGQEYEQYF
.	TRBJ2-2	16	.	TRBV3-1/TRBV3-2	TGTGCCAGCAGCCAAGGTTCGGCGGTCAACACCGGGGAGCTGTTTTTT	CASSQGSAVNTGELFF
once	TRBJ2-7	16	.	TRBV3-1/TRBV3-2	TGTGCCAGCAGCCAAGAGGGCAGGGGGGGTTTCTACGAGCAGTACTTC	CASSQEGRGGFYEQYF
.	TRBJ1-5	16	.	TRBV10-3	TGTGCCATCAGTGAGTCGGAGGGCCGGGTGGGTCAGCCCCAGCATTTT	CAISESEGRVGQPQHF
once	TRBJ2-3	15	.	TRBV9	TGTGCCAGCAGCGGCACCTCAGGGAGCACAGATACGCAGTATTTT	CASSGTSGSTDTQYF
once	TRBJ2-3	11	.	TRBV5-8	TGTGCCAGCAGCTCCGGAGATACGCAGTATTTT	CASSSGDTQYF
.	TRBJ2-3	15	.	TRBV11-3	TGTGCCAGCAGCCTAGGGGACACCAAGAGGGATACGCAGTATTTT	CASSLGDTKRDTQYF
.	TRBJ1-2	16	.	TRBV4-3	TGCGCCAGCAGCCAAGAACCGGGAGGGGAAGCGTACGGCTACACCTTC	CASSQEPGGEAYGYTF
.	TRBJ2-2	14	TRBD1	TRBV24-1	TGTGCCACCACCGAAACAGGGGGCACCGGGGAGCTGTTTTTT	CATTETGGTGELFF
.	TRBJ2-2	14	TRBD1	TRBV6-4	TGTGCCAGCAGCCGGGGGACAGGGCAAGGGGAGCTGTTTTTT	CASSRGTGQGELFF
.	TRBJ1-1	14	TRBD1	TRBV19	TGTGCCAGTAGCCAAGACAGGGCGGGCACTGAAGCTTTCTTT	CASSQDRAGTEAFF
.	TRBJ1-1	12	.	TRBV6-2/TRBV6-3	TGTGCCAGCAGTTACCCCGACATTGAAGCTTTCTTT	CASSYPDIEAFF
once	TRBJ1-5	17	.	TRBV27	TGTGCCAGCAGTTTAAAATACAGGGCGGAGCACAATCAGCCCCAGCATTTT	CASSLKYRAEHNQPQHF
.	TRBJ1-2	13	TRBD1	TRBV7-3	TGTGCCAGCAGCTCAGACAGGGGTCGTGGCTACACCTTC	CASSSDRGRGYTF
.	TRBJ1-4	12	.	TRBV11-2	TGTGCCAGCAGCGGTGATCTGAAAAAACTGTTTTTT	CASSGDLKKLFF
.	TRBJ1-2	14	TRBD1	TRBV6-6	TGTGCCAGCAGTTACCCGGACAGGGGGCTTGGCTACACCTTC	CASSYPDRGLGYTF
few	TRBJ1-1	17	.	TRBV4-1	TGCGCCAGCAGCCAAGATCACGGCAGGACCTTGAACACTGAAGCTTTCTTT	CASSQDHGRTLNTEAFF
.	TRBJ1-2	14	.	TRBV28	TGTGCCAGCAGCTCAGGTGCCGCTAATTATGGCTACACCTTC	CASSSGAANYGYTF
.	TRBJ2-1	18	.	TRBV18	TGTGCCAGCTCACCCCAAGGGGGAGGAGGAAGCTCCTACAATGAGCAGTTCTTC	CASSPQGGGGSSYNEQFF
once	TRBJ1-5	13	.	TRBV30	TGTGCCTGGAGTAAGGGTATCGGTCAGCCCCAGCATTTT	CAWSKGIGQPQHF
once	TRBJ1-2	16	TRBD1	TRBV18	TGTGCCAGCTCACCGGTCGGTGGGCAGGGGGACTATGGCTACACCTTC	CASSPVGGQGDYGYTF
.	TRBJ2-6	16	.	TRBV19	TGTGCCAGTATAGGGGGAGGGTTTCTTGGGGCCAACGTCCTGACTTTC	CASIGGGFLGANVLTF
.	TRBJ2-7	15	TRBD1	TRBV6-5	TGTGCCAGCAGTTACTCGGGACAGGGGGCTTACGAGCAGTACTTC	CASSYSGQGAYEQYF
.	TRBJ1-1	13	.	TRBV5-1	TGCGCCAGCAGGAATCCACAGAACACTGAAGCTTTCTTT	CASRNPQNTEAFF
.	TRBJ1-1	17	.	TRBV6-2/TRBV6-3	TGTGCCAGCAGTAAAATTTACAGGGCGTGGATGAACACTGAAGCTTTCTTT	CASSKIYRAWMNTEAFF